The 25 T cell receptor beta chains given below trace back to one sample, sequenced in a study of cytomegalovirus exposure and HLA in healthy donors. In the PCR, 60 Vbeta and 13 Jbeta primers were used. Using immunoSEQ multiplex PCR, the repertoire was profiled, and TCRdb retains in-frame clones only, with some absent. Altogether around 180,000 clones are present, around 80% being singletons, with the ten largest covering approximately 6.7%. Source material: PBMCs. The receptor source for this set is a man younger than 45 in good health and CMV-seropositive.

The rearrangement uses TRBV7-2 and TRBJ1-1; D might be TRBD1 (6 bases). Germline loops: CDR1 SGHTA, CDR2 FQGNSA. The germline V and J ends were trimmed by 1 base and 0 bases, with 15 bases remaining between them. CDR3 length equals 17 residues. The CDR3: CASSLGPGVGVNTEAFF. Written as DNA, the CDR3 is TGTGCCAGCAGCTTAGGTCCAGGGGTGGGAGTGAACACTGAAGCTTTCTTT.

In its sample, this clone was seen a few times. The rearrangement joins TRBV27 to TRBJ2-3; unclear D gene. The germline V gene has CDR1 MNHEY and CDR2 SMNVEV (reference sequence). V dropped 3 bases and J dropped 4 bases, with 2 bases sitting between them. The CDR3 has 11 amino acids. CDR3 bases: TGTGCCAGCAGTTTCGCAGATACGCAGTATTTT. Protein sequence: CASSFADTQYF.

This clone came up a few times. This sequence joins TRBV7-9 and TRBJ1-5, with D perhaps TRBD1 (6 bases). Germline CDR1 SEHNR, CDR2 FQNEAQ (reference sequence). Trimming left V 6 bases short and J 1 base short, with 13 bases between. The length of the CDR3 is 15 residues. This CDR3 reads CASSTGRGSNQPQHF. The CDR3 DNA sequence: TGTGCCAGCAGTACGGGAAGGGGGAGCAATCAGCCCCAGCATTTT.

The CDR3 DNA follows: TGTGCCAGCACCTCTAGTGCCTACAATGAGCAGTTCTTC. Translation gives CASTSSAYNEQFF. The genes are TRBV6-5 and TRBJ2-1; D is uncertain. CDR1 is MNHEY, CDR2 SVGAGI, per germline. Trimming stripped 7 bases from V and 2 bases from J, with 9 bases between. The CDR3 is made up of 13 amino acids.

V and J are TRBV30 and TRBJ2-7; TRBD2 matches at 16 bases. The CDR3 loop spans 19 amino acids. The ends lost 3 bases at V and 3 bases at J; junction bases unmatched: 14. Germline loops: CDR1 GTSNPN, CDR2 SVGIG (reference sequence). The CDR3: CAWRDLGTSGRAVFYEQYF. The CDR3 DNA reads TGTGCCTGGAGAGACCTCGGGACTAGCGGGAGGGCCGTTTTCTACGAGCAGTACTTC.

The chain links TRBV5-4 to TRBJ1-2; no firm D call. The CDR3 spans 15 residues. CDR1 is SGHNT, CDR2 YYREEE, per germline (reference sequence). Deletions cut 0 bases from V and 2 bases from J, with 11 bases between. CDR3: CASSLAPGLNYGYTF. For the CDR3, the DNA is TGTGCCAGCAGCTTGGCCCCGGGGTTGAACTATGGCTACACCTTC.

The CDR3 protein is CAWRGSGDYNEQFF. Here the CDR3 DNA reads TGTGCCTGGAGAGGGTCAGGGGACTACAATGAGCAGTTCTTC. V is TRBV30 and J is TRBJ2-1; D might be TRBD1 (6 bases). The V end was cut by 3 bases, the J end by 3 bases, with 12 bases between. This CDR3 has 14 residues. Germline loops: CDR1 GTSNPN, CDR2 SVGIG (reference sequence).

There are a few counts of this clone. The chain joins TRBV4-3 to TRBJ2-7; D gene uncertain. Germline lookup yields CDR1 LGHNA and CDR2 YSLEER. The CDR3 runs 13 residues. Trimming removed 1 base at V and 3 bases at J, with 7 bases between. This chain's CDR3 is CASSQALRYEQYF. Here the CDR3 DNA reads TGCGCCAGCAGCCAAGCCCTCCGCTACGAGCAGTACTTC.

CDR3 sequence: CASSRGLAGVTDTQYF. For the CDR3, the DNA is TGTGCCAGTAGTAGGGGACTAGCGGGGGTGACAGATACGCAGTATTTT. V usage is TRBV19 and J usage is TRBJ2-3; 14 bases fit TRBD2. The CDR3 has 16 amino acids. The germline V gene has CDR1 LNHDA and CDR2 SQIVND (reference sequence). V shed 4 bases and J 3 bases; nucleotides not matched to a gene: 3.

The rearrangement uses TRBV28 and TRBJ2-4; 8 bases map to TRBD2. The length of the CDR3 is 16 residues. Germline CDR1 and CDR2: MDHEN and SYDVKM. V gave up 6 bases and J gave up 0 bases; unmatched junction bases: 7. The CDR3 bases are TGTGCCAGCAGGCCGACGGGGGGGCTAGCCAAAAACATTCAGTACTTC. It specifies CASRPTGGLAKNIQYF.

A single count supports this clone. This chain connects TRBV7-3 to TRBJ2-2, with a possible D match to TRBD2 (5 bases). With 3 bases removed from V and 3 bases from J, the gap between germline ends came to 11 bases. Germline V gene sequence: CDR1 SGHTA, CDR2 FQGTGA. The CDR3 is 15 residues long. The CDR3 reads CASSLYGGDTGELFF. Written as DNA, the CDR3 is TGTGCCAGCAGCTTGTACGGAGGTGACACCGGGGAGCTGTTTTTT. Variable domain in full (rest from reference TRBV7-3 and TRBJ2-2): GAGVSQTPSNKVTEKGKYVELRCDPISGHTALYWYRQSLGQGPEFLIYFQGTGAADDSGLPNDRFFAVRPEGSVSTLKIQRTERGDSAVYLCASSLYGGDTGELFFGEGSRLTVL.

The rearrangement uses TRBV18 and TRBJ2-7, with D perhaps TRBD2 (5 bases). CDR3 length: 15 amino acids. The V end was cut by 2 bases, the J end by 0 bases, with 11 bases between. Germline CDR1 is KGHSH and CDR2 is LQKENI. CDR3 bases: TGTGCCAGCTCACCAGCCACGGGGAGCTCCTACGAGCAGTACTTC. Residues: CASSPATGSSYEQYF. Full variable domain (missing parts from reference TRBV18 and TRBJ2-7): NAGVMQNPRHLVRRRGQEARLRCSPMKGHSHVYWYRQLPEEGLKFMVYLQKENIIDESGMPKERFSAEFPKEGPSILRIQQVVRGDSAAYFCASSPATGSSYEQYFGPGTRLTVT.

V usage is TRBV4-3 and J usage is TRBJ2-1, with D perhaps TRBD2 (5 bases). Trimming cost V 4 bases and J 0 bases, with 10 bases left between them. The CDR3 consists of 15 residues. In germline, CDR1 is LGHNA, CDR2 YSLEER. DNA for the CDR3: TGCGCCAGCAGCCGGCGGGCCTCCTCCTACAATGAGCAGTTCTTC. It yields the protein CASSRRASSYNEQFF.

This clone was observed a single time. This chain uses TRBV11-3 with TRBJ2-5, with 7 bases matching TRBD2. This CDR3 is 14 amino acids long. Per germline, CDR1 SGHNT and CDR2 YENEEA. V was pared by 6 bases and J by 2 bases, with 6 bases of the junction left unmatched. CDR3 nucleotide sequence: TGTGCCAGCAGAGGGACTACCCCGCAAGAGACCCAGTACTTC. Translating gives CASRGTTPQETQYF.

The V gene is TRBV6-6, the J gene TRBJ2-2, with D tentatively TRBD1 (6 bases). Germline V CDR1 and CDR2: MNHNY, SVGAGI (reference sequence). V was trimmed by 5 bases and J by 3 bases, leaving 13 bases between them. This CDR3 is built from 15 residues. CDR3 in DNA: TGTGCCAGCAGTCAACTCAGGGGTGACACCGGGGAGCTGTTTTTT. It is translated as CASSQLRGDTGELFF.

The chain couples TRBV28 to TRBJ2-3, with 13 bases identical to TRBD2. CDR1 and CDR2 (germline): MDHEN, SYDVKM. The CDR3 has 18 residues. The V gene end was trimmed by 2 bases and the J gene end by 6 bases; junction bases not matched to a gene: 11. CDR3 amino acids: CASSLGPGTSGVRDTQYF. The DNA of the CDR3 is TGTGCCAGCAGTTTAGGCCCTGGGACTAGCGGGGTTAGGGATACGCAGTATTTT.

This rearrangement joins TRBV5-6 to TRBJ2-5; 7 bases match TRBD1. Germline CDR1 is SGHDT and CDR2 is YYEEEE. Germline trimming cut 4 bases from V and 5 bases from J; bases unmatched to any gene: 8. The CDR3 covers 14 residues. In DNA, the CDR3 is TGTGCCAGCAGCACGACAGGGTCCGGCGAGACCCAGTACTTC. It is translated as CASSTTGSGETQYF.

V usage is TRBV19 and J usage is TRBJ2-5, with 7 positions matching TRBD2. The germline CDR1 and CDR2 sequences are LNHDA and SQIVND (reference sequence). V shed 1 base and J 2 bases; nucleotides not matched to a gene: 1. The CDR3 extends over 14 amino acids. The CDR3 loop is CASSIVGGQETQYF. For the CDR3, the DNA is TGTGCCAGTAGTATAGTCGGGGGGCAAGAGACCCAGTACTTC.

This chain joins TRBV5-1 and TRBJ2-1; D uncertain. Trimming took 6 bases from V and 0 from J, leaving 10 bases between them. Germline assignment: CDR1 SGHRS and CDR2 YFSETQ. The CDR3 has 14 amino acids. As DNA, the CDR3 is TGCGCCAGCACGGTTTCGAGCTCCTACAATGAGCAGTTCTTC. This translates into CASTVSSSYNEQFF.

This clone was observed a handful of times. The chain has TRBV10-1 and TRBJ1-1; D gene uncertain. The CDR3 extends over 14 amino acids. Germline-derived CDR1 and CDR2 are WNHNN and SYGVQD (reference sequence). Trimming stripped 0 bases from V and 1 base from J, with 6 bases between. The CDR3 is CASSESVQNTEAFF. The DNA for the CDR3 is TGCGCCAGCAGTGAGTCTGTACAGAACACTGAAGCTTTCTTT.

The V and J genes are TRBV6-1 and TRBJ2-4, with 8 bases fitting TRBD2. The CDR3 spans 21 residues. After removal of 1 base from V and 0 bases from J, the junction contained 17 bases not matched to a gene. Germline values: CDR1 MNHNS, CDR2 SASEGT. This CDR3 reads CASSEEGGLRAGGVAKNIQYF. The CDR3 bases are TGTGCCAGCAGTGAAGAAGGGGGGTTGAGGGCGGGAGGAGTAGCCAAAAACATTCAGTACTTC.

V and J are TRBV10-2 and TRBJ2-7; the match to TRBD2 covers 16 bases. Losses at the gene ends were 3 bases for V and 4 bases for J; bases not matched to a gene: 9. CDR1 and CDR2 (germline): WSHSY, SAAADI. The CDR3 covers 18 residues. Here the CDR3 DNA reads TGCGCCAGCAGTGATGCGGAGGGACTAGCGGGAGGGCCATACGAGCAGTACTTC. Its protein product is CASSDAEGLAGGPYEQYF.

The chain couples TRBV10-3 to TRBJ1-2; D call uncertain. Trimming took off 2 bases at V and 1 base at J, with 14 bases between the two ends. CDR3 length: 16 residues. Per the germline V gene, CDR1 is ENHRY and CDR2 is SYGVKD. This CDR3 reads CAISERNNNYNYGYTF. The CDR3, as DNA: TGTGCCATCAGTGAGCGGAACAACAACTATAACTATGGCTACACCTTC.

The genes are TRBV15 and TRBJ2-1, with 7 nucleotides matching TRBD2. Germline CDR1 and CDR2: LNHNV and YYDKDF (reference sequence). The junction had 4 bases not matched to a gene; V was cut back by 5 bases and J by 0 bases. CDR3 length equals 15 residues. CDR3 nucleotide sequence: TGTGCCACCAGCCTAGCGGCCACCTCCTACAATGAGCAGTTCTTC. Translation: CATSLAATSYNEQFF.

V and J are TRBV19 and TRBJ1-2, with TRBD1 matching 7 bases. Germline CDR1 is LNHDA and CDR2 is SQIVND (reference sequence). This CDR3 has 15 amino acids. V dropped 6 bases and J dropped 3; count of bases not matched to a gene: 10. CDR3 sequence: CASSETGSGYYGYTF. Here the CDR3 DNA reads TGTGCCAGTAGCGAGACAGGGTCAGGCTACTATGGCTACACCTTC.